Included here is one T cell receptor (beta chain) sequence, with context. No antigen is known for it. Trimming took off 2 bases at V and 3 bases at J, with 10 bases between the two ends. The CDR3 contains 15 residues. Germline V gives CDR1 SGHTA, CDR2 FQGNSA. This specimen comes from a study of cytomegalovirus exposure and HLA in healthy donors. The study's findings and limits: Analysis was carried out at a later point, and it linked a missense DCLRE1C variant to TCR beta V- and J-gene trimming. Most TCR beta V segments were productive about 87% or about 30% of the time in an earlier analysis. The sole available immune exposure information was CMV serostatus.

PCR employed 60 Vbeta and 13 Jbeta primers. Using immunoSEQ multiplex PCR, the repertoire was profiled, and TCRdb retains in-frame clones only, with some absent. The sample has more than 85,000 clones, 69% seen once. This clonotype was sampled from a young man in good health and CMV-seronegative. The chain couples TRBV7-2 to TRBJ1-4; a possible D gene is TRBD1 (6 bases). Material for sequencing was PBMCs. The CDR3 DNA follows: TGTGCCAGCAGCTTAATGGGGACATCTAATGAAAAACTGTTTTTT. It yields the protein CASSLMGTSNEKLFF.